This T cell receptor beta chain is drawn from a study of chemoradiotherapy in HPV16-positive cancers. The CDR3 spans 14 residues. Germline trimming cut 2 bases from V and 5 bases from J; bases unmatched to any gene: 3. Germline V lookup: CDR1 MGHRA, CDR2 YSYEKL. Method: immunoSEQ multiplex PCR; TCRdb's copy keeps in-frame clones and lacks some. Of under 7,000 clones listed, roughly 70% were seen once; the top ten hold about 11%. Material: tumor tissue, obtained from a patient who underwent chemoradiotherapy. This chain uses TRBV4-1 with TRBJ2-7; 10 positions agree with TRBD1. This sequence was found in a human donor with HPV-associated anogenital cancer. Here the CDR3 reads CASSQPGTGDEQYF. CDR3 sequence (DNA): TGCGCCAGCAGCCAACCCGGGACAGGGGACGAGCAGTACTTC.